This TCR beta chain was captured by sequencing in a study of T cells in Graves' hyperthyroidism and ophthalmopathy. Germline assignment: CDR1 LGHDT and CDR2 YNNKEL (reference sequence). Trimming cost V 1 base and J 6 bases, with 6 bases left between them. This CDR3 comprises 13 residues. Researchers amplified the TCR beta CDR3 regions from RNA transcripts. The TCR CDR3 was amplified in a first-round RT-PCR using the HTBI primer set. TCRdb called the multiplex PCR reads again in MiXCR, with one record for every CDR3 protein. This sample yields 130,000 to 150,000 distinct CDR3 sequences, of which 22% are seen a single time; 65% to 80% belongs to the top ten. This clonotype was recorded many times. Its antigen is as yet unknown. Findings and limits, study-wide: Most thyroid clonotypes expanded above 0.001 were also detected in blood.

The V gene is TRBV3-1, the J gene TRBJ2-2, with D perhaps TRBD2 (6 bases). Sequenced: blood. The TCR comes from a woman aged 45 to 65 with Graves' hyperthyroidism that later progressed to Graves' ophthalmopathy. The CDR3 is CASSQAGAGELFF. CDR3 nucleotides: TGTGCCAGCAGCCAAGCGGGAGCCGGGGAGCTGTTTTTT. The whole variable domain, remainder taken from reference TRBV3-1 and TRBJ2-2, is DTAVSQTPKYLVTQMGNDKSIKCEQNLGHDTMYWYKQDSKKFLKIMFSYNNKELIINETVPNRFSPKSPDKAHLNLHINSLELGDSAVYFCASSQAGAGELFFGEGSRLTVL.